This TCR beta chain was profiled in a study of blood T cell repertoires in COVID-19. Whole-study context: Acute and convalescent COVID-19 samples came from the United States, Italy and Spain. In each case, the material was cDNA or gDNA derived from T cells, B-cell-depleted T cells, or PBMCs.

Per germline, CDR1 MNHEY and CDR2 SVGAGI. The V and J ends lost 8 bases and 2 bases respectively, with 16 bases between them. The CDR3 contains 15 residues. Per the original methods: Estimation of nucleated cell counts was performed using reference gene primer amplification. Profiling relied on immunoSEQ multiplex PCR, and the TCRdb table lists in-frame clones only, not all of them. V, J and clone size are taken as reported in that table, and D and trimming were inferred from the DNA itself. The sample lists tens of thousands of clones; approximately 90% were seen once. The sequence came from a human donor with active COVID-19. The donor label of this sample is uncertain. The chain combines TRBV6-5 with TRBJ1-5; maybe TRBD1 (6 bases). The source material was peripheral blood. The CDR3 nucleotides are TGTGCCAGCGGGCTTAGGGGGTCTGGCAATCAGCCCCAGCATTTT. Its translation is CASGLRGSGNQPQHF.